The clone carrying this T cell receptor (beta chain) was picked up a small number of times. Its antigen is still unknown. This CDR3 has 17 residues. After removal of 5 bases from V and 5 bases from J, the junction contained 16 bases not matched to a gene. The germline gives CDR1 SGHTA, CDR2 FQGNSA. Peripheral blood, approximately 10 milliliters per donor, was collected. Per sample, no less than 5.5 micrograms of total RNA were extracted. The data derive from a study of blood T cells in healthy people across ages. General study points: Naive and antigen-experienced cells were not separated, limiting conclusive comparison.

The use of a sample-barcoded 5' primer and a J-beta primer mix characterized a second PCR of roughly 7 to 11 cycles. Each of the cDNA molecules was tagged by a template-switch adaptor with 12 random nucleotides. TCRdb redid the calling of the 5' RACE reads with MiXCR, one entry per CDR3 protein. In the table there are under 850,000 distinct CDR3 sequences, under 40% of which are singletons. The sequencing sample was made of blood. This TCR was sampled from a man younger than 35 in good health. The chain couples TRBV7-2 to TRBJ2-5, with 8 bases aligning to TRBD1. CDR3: CASSRQFDRGGRETQYF. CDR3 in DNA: TGTGCCAGCAGCCGACAATTCGACAGGGGAGGAAGGGAGACCCAGTACTTC.